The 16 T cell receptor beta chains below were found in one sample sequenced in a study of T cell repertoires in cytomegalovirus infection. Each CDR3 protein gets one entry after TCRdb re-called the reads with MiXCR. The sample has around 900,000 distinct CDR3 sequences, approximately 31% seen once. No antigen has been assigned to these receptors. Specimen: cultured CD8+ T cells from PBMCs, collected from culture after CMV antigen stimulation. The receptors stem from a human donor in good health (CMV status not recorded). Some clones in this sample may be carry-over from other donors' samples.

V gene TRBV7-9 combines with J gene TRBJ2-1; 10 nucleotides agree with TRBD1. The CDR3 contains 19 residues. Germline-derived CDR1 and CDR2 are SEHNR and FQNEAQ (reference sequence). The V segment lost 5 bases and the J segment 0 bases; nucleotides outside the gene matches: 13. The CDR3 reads CASSLSRDRGGSSYNEQFF. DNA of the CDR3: TGTGCCAGCAGCCTGTCCCGGGACAGGGGTGGCAGCTCCTACAATGAGCAGTTCTTC. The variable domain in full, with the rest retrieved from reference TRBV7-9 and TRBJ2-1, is DTGVSQNPRHKITKRGQNVTFRCDPISEHNRLYWYRQTLGQGPEFLTYFQNEAQLEKSRLLSDRFSAERPKGSFSTLEIQRTEQGDSAMYLCASSLSRDRGGSSYNEQFFGPGTRLTVL.

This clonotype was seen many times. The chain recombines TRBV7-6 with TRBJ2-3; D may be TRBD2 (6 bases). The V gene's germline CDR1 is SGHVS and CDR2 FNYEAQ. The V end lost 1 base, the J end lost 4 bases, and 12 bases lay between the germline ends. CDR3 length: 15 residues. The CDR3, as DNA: TGTGCCAGCAGCTTAGGGGACTGGAAATCAGATACGCAGTATTTT. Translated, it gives CASSLGDWKSDTQYF.

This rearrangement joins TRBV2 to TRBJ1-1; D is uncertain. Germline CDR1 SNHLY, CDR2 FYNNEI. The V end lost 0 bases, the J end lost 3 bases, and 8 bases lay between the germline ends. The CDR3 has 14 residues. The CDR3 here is CASSEADKDTEAFF. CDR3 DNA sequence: TGTGCCAGCAGTGAAGCCGACAAGGACACTGAAGCTTTCTTT.

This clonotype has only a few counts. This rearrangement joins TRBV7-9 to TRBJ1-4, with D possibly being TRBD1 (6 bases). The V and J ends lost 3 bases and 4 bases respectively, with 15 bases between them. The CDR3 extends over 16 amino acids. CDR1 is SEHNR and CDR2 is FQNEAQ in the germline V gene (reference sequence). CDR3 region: CASSFSWGRDNEKLFF. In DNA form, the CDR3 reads TGTGCCAGCAGCTTCTCCTGGGGGCGTGATAATGAAAAACTGTTTTTT.

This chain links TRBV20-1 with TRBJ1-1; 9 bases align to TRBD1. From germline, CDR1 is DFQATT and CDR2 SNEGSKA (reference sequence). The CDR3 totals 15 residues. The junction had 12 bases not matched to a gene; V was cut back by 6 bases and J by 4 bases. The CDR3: CSAWDRELESTEAFF. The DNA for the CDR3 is TGCAGTGCCTGGGACAGGGAATTGGAAAGCACTGAAGCTTTCTTT.

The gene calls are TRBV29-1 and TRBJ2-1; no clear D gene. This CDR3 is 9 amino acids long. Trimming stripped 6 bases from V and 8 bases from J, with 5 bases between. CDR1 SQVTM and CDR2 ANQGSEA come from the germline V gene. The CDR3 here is CSVGYEQFF. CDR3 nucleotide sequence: TGCAGCGTGGGCTATGAGCAGTTCTTC.

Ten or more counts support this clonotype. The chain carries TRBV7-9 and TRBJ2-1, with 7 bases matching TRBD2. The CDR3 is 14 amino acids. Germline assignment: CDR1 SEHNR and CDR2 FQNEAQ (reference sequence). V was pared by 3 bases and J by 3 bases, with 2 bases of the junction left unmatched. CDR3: CASSFPGGYNEQFF. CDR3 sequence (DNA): TGTGCCAGCAGCTTCCCGGGGGGCTACAATGAGCAGTTCTTC.

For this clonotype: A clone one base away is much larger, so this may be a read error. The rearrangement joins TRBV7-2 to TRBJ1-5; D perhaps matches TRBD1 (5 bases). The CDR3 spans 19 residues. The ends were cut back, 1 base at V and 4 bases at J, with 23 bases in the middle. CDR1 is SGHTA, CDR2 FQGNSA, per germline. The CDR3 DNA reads TGTACCAGCAGCTTAGAGGGGCCCCGGGGCACTCGGCAGAATCAGCCCCAGCATTTT. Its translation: CTSSLEGPRGTRQNQPQHF.

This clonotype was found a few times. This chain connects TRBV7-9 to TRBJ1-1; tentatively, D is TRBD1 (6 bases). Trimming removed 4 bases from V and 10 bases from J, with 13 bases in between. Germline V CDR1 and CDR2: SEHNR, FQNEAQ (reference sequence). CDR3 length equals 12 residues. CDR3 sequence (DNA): TGTGCCAGCAGCTCCGGGACAAAGGGAGCTTTCTTT. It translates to CASSSGTKGAFF.

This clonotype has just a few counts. The CDR3 loop is CAISLGRGMSNQPQHF. DNA for the CDR3: TGTGCCATCAGCCTAGGGAGGGGAATGAGCAATCAGCCCCAGCATTTT. V is TRBV10-3 and J is TRBJ1-5; tentative D call: TRBD1 (5 bases). CDR1 is ENHRY, CDR2 SYGVKD, per germline. V lost 6 bases and J 1 base, leaving 16 bases between the germline ends. CDR3 length: 16 residues.

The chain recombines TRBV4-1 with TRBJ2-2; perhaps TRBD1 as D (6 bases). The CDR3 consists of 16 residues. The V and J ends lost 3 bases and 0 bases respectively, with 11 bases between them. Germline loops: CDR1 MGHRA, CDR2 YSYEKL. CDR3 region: CASSQSQGSNTGELFF. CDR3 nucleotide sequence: TGCGCCAGCAGCCAGTCCCAGGGGTCGAACACCGGGGAGCTGTTTTTT.

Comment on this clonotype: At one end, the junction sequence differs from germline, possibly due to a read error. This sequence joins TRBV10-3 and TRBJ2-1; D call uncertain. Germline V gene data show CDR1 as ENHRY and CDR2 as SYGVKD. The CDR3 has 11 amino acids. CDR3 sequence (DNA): TGTGCCGTCAGTATTGACAATGAGCAGTTCTTC. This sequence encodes CAVSIDNEQFF.

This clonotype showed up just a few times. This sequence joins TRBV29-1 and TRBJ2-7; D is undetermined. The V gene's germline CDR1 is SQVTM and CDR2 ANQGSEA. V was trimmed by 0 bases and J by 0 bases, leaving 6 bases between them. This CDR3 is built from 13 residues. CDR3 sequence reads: CSVEDALSYEQYF. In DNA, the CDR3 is TGCAGCGTTGAAGATGCGCTCTCCTACGAGCAGTACTTC.

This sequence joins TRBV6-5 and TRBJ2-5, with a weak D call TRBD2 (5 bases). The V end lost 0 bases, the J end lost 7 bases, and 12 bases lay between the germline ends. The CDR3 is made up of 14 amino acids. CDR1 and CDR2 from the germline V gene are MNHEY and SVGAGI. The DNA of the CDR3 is TGTGCCAGCAGTTACTCGACGGGCCGGGGGACCCAGTACTTC. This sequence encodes CASSYSTGRGTQYF.

This CDR3 is CASSYYREDEQYF. The CDR3 DNA reads as TGTGCCAGCAGTTATTACAGGGAAGACGAGCAGTACTTC. The V gene is TRBV6-5, the J gene TRBJ2-7, with a possible D match to TRBD1 (6 bases). Trimming removed 3 bases at V and 5 bases at J, with 11 bases between. This CDR3 comprises 13 residues. The germline V gene encodes CDR1 MNHEY and CDR2 SVGAGI.

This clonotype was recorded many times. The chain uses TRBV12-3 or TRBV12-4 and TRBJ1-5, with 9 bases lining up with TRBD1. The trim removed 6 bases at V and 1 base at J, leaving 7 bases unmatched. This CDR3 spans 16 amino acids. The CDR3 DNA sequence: TGTGCCAGCAGCGACGGACAGGGGATAAGCAATCAGCCCCAGCATTTT. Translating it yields CASSDGQGISNQPQHF.